There are a few counts of the clone carrying this T cell receptor beta chain. Antigen: not known. V was shortened by 6 bases and J by 4 bases, with 15 bases between the two germline ends. This CDR3 spans 15 amino acids. Germline CDR1 is SGHAT and CDR2 is FQNNGV. This specimen belongs to a study of CD8 T cells in ankylosing spondylitis. Study-wide findings and caveats: What appeared characteristic of ankylosing spondylitis blood was a TCR beta motif of under 10 highly homologous variants. Certain motif variants had earlier been reported in reactive arthritis synovial fluid and blood. Disease-linked clones reportedly showed significant enrichment in matched ankylosing spondylitis synovial fluid.

Libraries for TCR beta were made by quantitative 5'-RACE with molecular barcodes. TCRdb reprocessed the 5' RACE reads via MiXCR and lists one record per CDR3 protein. The table lists 750,000 to 850,000 distinct CDR3 sequences, roughly 12% of them singletons, with about 0.49% in the top ten. Sequenced material: blood, either unsorted or a sorted T cell fraction (not recorded which). The chain has TRBV11-2 and TRBJ2-2, with a weak D call TRBD2 (7 bases). This TCR was recovered from a male donor with ankylosing spondylitis. DNA of the CDR3: TGTGCCAGCAGAAAGTTGGGGGGGGCCACCGGGGAGCTGTTTTTT. Translation gives CASRKLGGATGELFF.